A selection of T cell receptor beta chains follows, all from one sample in a study of long-term antiretroviral therapy in people with HIV. Assay used: immunoSEQ multiplex PCR; TCRdb lists only in-frame clones, some missing. The sample gives over 40,000 clones, over 90% of which show up once; about 2.5% is in the top ten. Sequencing was performed on unsorted PBMCs, taken 3.7 years after starting antiretroviral therapy. The receptors originated from a woman between 50 and 59 years old with HIV. CDR3s include the opening cysteine and the closing phenylalanine or tryptophan. A D gene is named only where the DNA matches it firmly. Expanded clones are given a class, and other clones once, few, many or no size at all.

clone size	V gene	J gene	D gene	CDR3 DNA	CDR3 protein
.	TRBV29-1	TRBJ1-1	.	TGCAGCGTTGGTGTCACACTGAACACTGAAGCTTTCTTT	CSVGVTLNTEAFF
.	TRBV5-6	TRBJ2-3	.	TGTGCCAGCAGCTCCTTTAAAGATACGCAGTATTTT	CASSSFKDTQYF
.	TRBV11-2	TRBJ1-6	.	TGTGCCAGCAGCTTAGCTTGGGATAATTCACCCCTCCACTTT	CASSLAWDNSPLHF
.	TRBV4-2	TRBJ1-5	TRBD1	TGTGCCAGCAGCCAAGGGACAGGGCTCCTCGATCAGCCCCAGCATTTT	CASSQGTGLLDQPQHF
.	TRBV9	TRBJ1-3	TRBD1	TGTGCCAGCAGCGGATTGGGACAGCACTCTGGAAACACCATATATTTT	CASSGLGQHSGNTIYF
.	TRBV9	TRBJ2-3	TRBD2	TGTGCCAGCAGCGTAGAAAGCGGGGGGACCACAGATACGCAGTATTTT	CASSVESGGTTDTQYF
.	TRBV18	TRBJ1-2	.	TGTGCCAGCTCACCTACGGGAGCTAACTATGGCTACACCTTC	CASSPTGANYGYTF
.	TRBV2	TRBJ1-6	TRBD1	TGTGCCAGCAACTCCGGGACAGAAATTTCACCCCTCCACTTT	CASNSGTEISPLHF
.	TRBV2	TRBJ2-3	.	TGTGCCAGCAGTGAAGCGAGGGGGAGTAGGCAGTATTTT	CASSEARGSRQYF
.	TRBV7-9	TRBJ2-5	.	TGTGCCAGCAGTTCCCAGACCCAGTACTTC	CASSSQTQYF
.	TRBV30	TRBJ1-1	TRBD1	TGTGCCTGGAGTGTAGCAGGGGGCATGAACACTGAAGCTTTCTTT	CAWSVAGGMNTEAFF
.	TRBV19	TRBJ2-1	TRBD2	TGTGCCAGTAGTATAGATCGGCGGGGGGTTGAGCAGTTCTTC	CASSIDRRGVEQFF
.	TRBV10-3	TRBJ2-3	.	TGTGCCATCACCGGGGACACGAGCACAGATACGCAGTATTTT	CAITGDTSTDTQYF
.	TRBV7-6	TRBJ2-7	TRBD2	TGTGCCAGCAGCTTAGGTACAGCGGGGGCCTCCTACGAGCAGTACTTC	CASSLGTAGASYEQYF
once	TRBV5-6	TRBJ2-7	.	TGTGCCAGCAGCTTGGTGGGTGAGCAGTACTTC	CASSLVGEQYF
.	TRBV15	TRBJ2-2	.	TGTGCCACCAGCAGAGGGGGGGCGCGGGAGCTGTTTTTT	CATSRGGARELFF